The 6 T cell receptor beta chains presented below share a single source sample, sequenced in a study of blood T cell repertoires in COVID-19. TCRdb's table, derived via immunoSEQ multiplex PCR, lists solely in-frame clones and lacks some. The sample carries 65,000 to 70,000 clones, about nine tenths recorded once. Sequencing used peripheral blood. All receptors come from a human donor with active COVID-19. The donor label of this sample is uncertain.

This chain joins TRBV5-1 and TRBJ2-1; 7 bases line up with TRBD2. From germline, CDR1 is SGHRS and CDR2 YFSETQ. The junction had 5 bases not matched to a gene; V was cut back by 4 bases and J by 1 base. The CDR3 is 15 residues long. CDR3 residues: CASSTTSASYNEQFF. The CDR3 DNA follows: TGCGCCAGCAGCACTACTAGCGCGTCCTACAATGAGCAGTTCTTC.

A remark on this clone: Other DNA sequences of this sample code for an identical CDR3. The rearrangement joins TRBV5-1 to TRBJ1-1; D is undetermined. The CDR3 sequence is 13 residues long. Germline CDR1 reads SGHRS; CDR2 reads YFSETQ. Trimming pared 0 bases from V and 1 base from J, leaving 4 bases between. CDR3 sequence reads: CASSLAGNTEAFF. The CDR3 nucleotides are TGCGCCAGCAGCTTGGCCGGGAACACTGAAGCTTTCTTT. The full variable domain, completed using reference TRBV5-1 and TRBJ1-1, is KAGVTQTPRYLIKTRGQQVTLSCSPISGHRSVSWYQQTPGQGLQFLFEYFSETQRNKGNFPGRFSGRQFSNSRSEMNVSTLELGDSALYLCASSLAGNTEAFFGQGTRLTVV.

The V and J genes are TRBV9 and TRBJ2-1; 12 bases line up with TRBD2. The CDR3 has 18 amino acids. Germline CDR1 reads SGDLS; CDR2 reads YYNGEE. The V and J ends lost 0 bases and 2 bases, in that order; junction bases with no gene match: 6. The DNA of the CDR3 is TGTGCCAGCAGCGTAGCGAAGACTAGCGGGAGAGCCTACAATGAGCAGTTCTTC. Its protein product is CASSVAKTSGRAYNEQFF. Filled out from reference TRBV9 and TRBJ2-1, the complete variable domain reads DSGVTQTPKHLITATGQRVTLRCSPRSGDLSVYWYQQSLDQGLQFLIQYYNGEERAKGNILERFSAQQFPDLHSELNLSSLELGDSALYFCASSVAKTSGRAYNEQFFGPGTRLTVL.

The chain is built from TRBV5-1 and TRBJ1-2, with 9 bases fitting TRBD1. J gave up 7 bases and V 4 bases, and 5 bases lay outside the gene matches. Germline V CDR1 and CDR2: SGHRS, YFSETQ. The CDR3 is 13 amino acids. CDR3 in amino acids: CASSADRGGGYTF. The DNA of the CDR3 is TGCGCCAGCAGCGCGGACAGGGGTGGTGGCTACACCTTC.

The V call is TRBV18, the J call TRBJ2-2; TRBD2 agrees at 7 bases. Germline CDR1 KGHSH, CDR2 LQKENI. The CDR3 is 17 residues long. J was trimmed by 4 bases and V by 2 bases; bases with no gene match: 10. This chain's CDR3 is CASSPSRAGAGTGELFF. The CDR3 DNA reads as TGTGCCAGCTCACCATCAAGGGCGGGAGCTGGCACCGGGGAGCTGTTTTTT.

The chain is built from TRBV28 and TRBJ2-1; D gene uncertain. The germline V gene has CDR1 MDHEN and CDR2 SYDVKM. The V end lost 7 bases, the J end lost 0 bases, and 16 bases lay between the germline ends. There are 16 residues in the CDR3. Here the CDR3 DNA reads TGTGCCAGCATCCTCGACTCGTCAAGCTCCTACAATGAGCAGTTCTTC. It codes for CASILDSSSSYNEQFF. Looking up the rest from reference TRBV28 and TRBJ2-1 gives the full variable domain: DVKVTQSSRYLVKRTGEKVFLECVQDMDHENMFWYRQDPGLGLRLIYFSYDVKMKEKGDIPEGYSVSREKKERFSLILESASTNQTSMYLCASILDSSSSYNEQFFGPGTRLTVL.